The 2 T cell receptor beta chains in this list originate from one sample, sequenced in a study of blood T cell repertoires in COVID-19. Clones were sequenced by immunoSEQ multiplex PCR, and TCRdb holds only the in-frame ones, with some missing. Of 200,000 to 300,000 clones listed, 86% are singletons. The sequenced sample consisted of peripheral blood. The receptor set was obtained from a woman aged 55 to 70 who had recovered from COVID-19.

This sequence joins TRBV7-9 and TRBJ2-5, with D maybe TRBD1 (6 bases). The CDR3 is 16 amino acids. Trimming pared 4 bases from V and 2 bases from J, leaving 17 bases between. Germline V gene data show CDR1 as SEHNR and CDR2 as FQNEAQ (reference sequence). The DNA for the CDR3 is TGTGCCAGCAGCTCCCGGGACACATTATCGCAAGAGACCCAGTACTTC. Protein product: CASSSRDTLSQETQYF.

This chain uses TRBV9 with TRBJ2-5; TRBD2 matches at 11 bases. Trimming took 3 bases from V and 6 from J; bases not matched to a gene: 4. Germline-derived CDR1 and CDR2 are SGDLS and YYNGEE. The CDR3 covers 14 residues. The CDR3 sequence: CASSASSGGQTQYF. DNA for the CDR3: TGTGCCAGCAGCGCCTCTAGCGGGGGGCAGACCCAGTACTTC.